This TCR beta chain stems from a study of cytomegalovirus exposure and HLA in healthy donors. Study results and limitations: CMV antigen specificity of a few CMV-associated chains was confirmed in vitro.

PCR amplification relied on 60 Vbeta primers (plus 13 Jbeta primers). This table comes from immunoSEQ multiplex PCR, and its TCRdb copy is limited to in-frame clones, with some not included. The sample includes over 70,000 clones, less than 75% of them seen just once. Concerning this clone: Antigen specificity is unknown.

This receptor was identified in a man aged 30 to 45 in good health and CMV-seronegative. Material: PBMCs.

As DNA, the CDR3 is TGTGCCTGGAGCGACGACAGGGGCCATAGCAATCAGCCCCAGCATTTT. As protein: CAWSDDRGHSNQPQHF. This rearrangement joins TRBV30 to TRBJ1-5; TRBD1 aligns across 8 bases. Losses at the gene ends were 3 bases for V and 0 bases for J; bases not matched to a gene: 7. The germline CDR1 and CDR2 sequences are GTSNPN and SVGIG (reference sequence). This CDR3 is 16 amino acids long.